The present T cell receptor (beta chain) was sequenced within a study of control samples from healthy donors and cancer patients. Germline CDR1 SGHTA, CDR2 FQGNSA. The CDR3 sequence is 16 residues long. Trimming took 0 bases from V and 4 from J, leaving 13 bases between them. Sequencing was performed with immunoSEQ multiplex PCR; in TCRdb, only in-frame clones are kept and a portion is missing. The sample lists 120,000 or so clones, around 87% occurring once. Sequenced: PBMCs. The TCR sequence derives from a woman aged 55-70 years with lung cancer. V usage is TRBV7-2 and J usage is TRBJ2-1; D possibly uses TRBD1 or TRBD2 (6 bases each). CDR3 region: CASSLASGAGYNEQFF. The CDR3 DNA reads TGTGCCAGCAGCTTAGCGTCGGGGGCGGGTTACAATGAGCAGTTCTTC.